A selection of T cell receptor beta chains follows, all from one sample in a study of blood T cells in healthy people across ages. TCRdb processed the 5' RACE reads anew with MiXCR; each CDR3 protein has one entry. This repertoire shows 750,000 or so distinct CDR3 sequences, roughly 25% found once; its top ten account for under 9.5%. The data were also submitted as part of a second study, on T cells of mothers and their children.

Sequencing used blood. The receptors here all came from a boy younger than 18 in good health. Both conserved end residues are part of each CDR3. The D gene is left open where the match is weak. Size is omitted from some rows. Given values are once, few, many or a class for expanded clones.

>-|TRBJ2-1|14|TRBV5-1|-
TGCGCCAGCAGCTTGGCTTCGACCTACAATGAGCAGTTCTTC
CASSLASTYNEQFF
>-|TRBJ1-4|14|TRBV18|few
TGTGCCAGCTCACCACCTACGGATAATGAAAAACTGTTTTTT
CASSPPTDNEKLFF
>-|TRBJ1-1|15|TRBV29-1|few
TGCAGCGTTGAAGACGAGAACAGGGTGAACACTGAAGCTTTCTTT
CSVEDENRVNTEAFF
>TRBD2|TRBJ2-5|14|TRBV4-2|-
TGTGCCAGCAGCCAAGTGGGACTAGAAGAGACCCAGTACTTC
CASSQVGLEETQYF
>-|TRBJ2-3|17|TRBV28|-
TGTGCCAGCAGTTCAACGTACCTGACCGCGAGGGCAGATACGCAGTATTTT
CASSSTYLTARADTQYF
>TRBD1|TRBJ2-7|12|TRBV2|-
TGTGCCAGCAGCGCCCGGGACAGGTCGGGCCAGTTC
CASSARDRSGQF
>-|TRBJ2-3|14|TRBV7-2|few
TGTGCCAGCAGCTTGGGGACGGACGGAGATACGCAGTATTTT
CASSLGTDGDTQYF
>TRBD2|TRBJ2-3|15|TRBV20-1|-
TGCAGTGCTAGGGTTAGCGGGGGGATCACAGATACGCAGTATTTT
CSARVSGGITDTQYF
>-|TRBJ2-1|15|TRBV19|-
TGTGCCAGTAGTATTGACTTCCGGTCTTACAATGAGCAGTTCTTC
CASSIDFRSYNEQFF
>TRBD2|TRBJ2-2|16|TRBV3-1|few
TGTGCCAGCAGCCCGACTAGCGGGAGCAATCTAGGGGAGCTGTTTTTT
CASSPTSGSNLGELFF
>-|TRBJ2-7|13|TRBV10-3|few
TGTGCCATCAGTTTTGGTAAAGAGTACGAGCAGTACTTC
CAISFGKEYEQYF
>TRBD1|TRBJ1-1|19|TRBV9|-
TGTGCCAGCAGCGCAGACCCCGGGACAGGTCGTTTCGGAGCCACTGAAGCTTTCTTT
CASSADPGTGRFGATEAFF
>TRBD2|TRBJ2-1|15|TRBV9|-
TGTGCCAGCAGTGCGGGACTAGCGGGGGTTCCCGGGCAGTTCTTC
CASSAGLAGVPGQFF
>-|TRBJ2-3|14|TRBV29-1|few
TGCAGCGTTGAATTACAGAGGGCATTAGATACGCAGTATTTT
CSVELQRALDTQYF
>-|TRBJ2-3|12|TRBV29-1|few
TGCAGCCTTACCCTGGGCACAGATACGCAGTATTTT
CSLTLGTDTQYF
>-|TRBJ1-2|14|TRBV7-2|-
TGTGCCAGCAGCTGGTCAATGGGTTTCTTTGGCTACACCTTC
CASSWSMGFFGYTF
>TRBD2|TRBJ2-3|16|TRBV6-1|-
TGTGCCAGCAGTCCCGCACTAGCGGGAGTTTCCGATACGCAGTATTTT
CASSPALAGVSDTQYF
>TRBD1|TRBJ2-1|15|TRBV20-1|-
TGCAGTGCTAGAGAGTCCGGGACAGGGTATGGTGAGCAGTTCTTC
CSARESGTGYGEQFF
>-|TRBJ2-5|16|TRBV11-2|-
TGTGCCAGCAGTCCGTCCCCTGGACTGGTACAAGAGACCCAGTACTTC
CASSPSPGLVQETQYF
>-|TRBJ2-5|16|TRBV11-2|-
TGTGCCAGCAGCTTAGGGGACCCGGACGGGTCAGAGACCCAGTACTTC
CASSLGDPDGSETQYF
>-|TRBJ2-7|15|TRBV7-9|few
TGTGCCAGCAGTGTGGGGGCAGGCGCCCCCTACGAGCAGTACTTC
CASSVGAGAPYEQYF
>TRBD1|TRBJ2-2|18|TRBV9|few
TGTGCCAGCAGCGTAGTCGACAGGGGATACGCGAACACCGGGGAGCTGTTTTTT
CASSVVDRGYANTGELFF
>-|TRBJ2-3|15|TRBV6-6|-
TGTGCCAGCAGTTACTTCAGGGTTGGTATGGATACGCAGTATTTT
CASSYFRVGMDTQYF
>-|TRBJ2-1|15|TRBV28|few
TGTGCCAGCAGTTTAACTCTAGTGAGGGCTGGTGAGCAGTTCTTC
CASSLTLVRAGEQFF
>-|TRBJ1-4|15|TRBV6-1|-
TGTGCCAGCAGTGAAGGGGGGCAGGCCCTCTCGAAACTGTTTTTT
CASSEGGQALSKLFF
>TRBD2|TRBJ2-1|14|TRBV27|-
TGTGCCAGCAGTTTGGGCGGGAGTGTCTATGAGCAGTTCTTC
CASSLGGSVYEQFF
>-|TRBJ2-5|14|TRBV9|many
TGTGCCAGCAGCCGGACTCCGTCCCAAGAGACCCAGTACTTC
CASSRTPSQETQYF
>-|TRBJ2-4|10|TRBV20-1|-
TGCAGTGCTAGTCCGCTTACGGGGGTCTTC
CSASPLTGVF
>TRBD1|TRBJ2-5|15|TRBV11-2|few
TGTGCCAGCAACCTTGGACAGGGGGCATGGGAGACCCAGTACTTC
CASNLGQGAWETQYF
>-|TRBJ1-2|15|TRBV29-1|few
TGCAGCGTTGGTTTCCCGGACGGTACGTTATATGGCTACACCTTC
CSVGFPDGTLYGYTF
>-|TRBJ2-3|12|TRBV24-1|few
TGTGCCACCAGCACCGGCAGTGATACGCAGTATTTT
CATSTGSDTQYF
>TRBD1|TRBJ1-2|15|TRBV29-1|-
TGCAGCGTTGAACGGCCAGGGGACAGGGGATGGGGCTACACCTTC
CSVERPGDRGWGYTF
>-|TRBJ1-1|16|TRBV5-1|few
TGCGCCAGCAGCTTGGCCGTCGGGACCCTGAACACTGAAGCTTTCTTT
CASSLAVGTLNTEAFF
>TRBD1|TRBJ2-1|14|TRBV29-1|few
TGCAGCGCCGAAGCAGGGGGCGAAGGGTATGAGCAGTTCTTC
CSAEAGGEGYEQFF
>TRBD1|TRBJ2-7|17|TRBV29-1|few
TGCAGCGTTGAAGGAGGCCGTCGGACAGGGGGCTCCTACGAGCAGTACTTC
CSVEGGRRTGGSYEQYF
>-|TRBJ1-2|15|TRBV28|-
TGTGCCAGCAGTTTTCGCGCACGACGGTTTTATGGCTACACCTTC
CASSFRARRFYGYTF
>-|TRBJ1-4|11|TRBV29-1|-
TGCAGCGTCGATACTAATGAAAAACTGTTTTTT
CSVDTNEKLFF
>TRBD2|TRBJ2-3|16|TRBV6-7|-
TGTGCCAGCAGTTACGGACTAGCGGGAGAAACAGATACGCAGTATTTT
CASSYGLAGETDTQYF
>TRBD2|TRBJ2-7|14|TRBV11-2|few
TGTGCCAGCAGCTCCTTTCTAGCGGGGGGCGAGCAGTACTTC
CASSSFLAGGEQYF
>-|TRBJ2-5|14|TRBV15|-
TGTGCCACCAGCAGAGATTTGGTCTCGGAGACCCAGTACTTC
CATSRDLVSETQYF
>-|TRBJ2-7|15|TRBV5-1|few
TGCGCCAGCAGCTTGGAGGGACCCCTGCGGGGCGAGCAGTACTTC
CASSLEGPLRGEQYF
>-|TRBJ2-4|13|TRBV4-2|-
TGTGCCAGCAGCCAAGTTGTTGGAAACATTCAGTACTTC
CASSQVVGNIQYF
>-|TRBJ2-3|17|TRBV25-1|-
TGTGCCAGCAGTGGGGCCCGACTAGTTTTAGGGATTTATACGCAGTATTTT
CASSGARLVLGIYTQYF
>-|TRBJ2-3|15|TRBV6-4|-
TGTGCCAGCAGTGACGGTGGGGGGCCACGCTATACGCAGTATTTT
CASSDGGGPRYTQYF
>-|TRBJ2-7|15|TRBV7-9|few
TGTGCCAGCAGCCAGGCCTTAGCGCTTCAGTACGAGCAGTACTTC
CASSQALALQYEQYF
>TRBD1|TRBJ2-7|15|TRBV9|-
TGTGCCAGCAGCGTAGAGGGACAGGGAATAGAAGAGCAGTACTTC
CASSVEGQGIEEQYF
>-|TRBJ1-2|15|TRBV2|-
TGTGCCAGCGGTCGGCCTGGGTCGGGGGGGAATGGCTACACCTTC
CASGRPGSGGNGYTF
>TRBD1|TRBJ2-3|16|TRBV12-3/TRBV12-4|-
TGTGCCAGCAGTTCCCCTGACAGGGGGCGCACAGATACGCAGTATTTT
CASSSPDRGRTDTQYF
>-|TRBJ2-3|13|TRBV9|-
TGTGCCAGCAGCCCTCCGACAGGCCCTACGCAGTATTTT
CASSPPTGPTQYF
>TRBD1|TRBJ1-1|15|TRBV7-3|-
TGTGCCAGCAGCTTAACAGGGGGCTCGGGGGGTGAAGCTTTCTTT
CASSLTGGSGGEAFF